This T cell receptor (beta chain) was retrieved from a study of cytomegalovirus exposure and HLA in healthy donors. This CDR3 comprises 16 residues. Germline V gene sequence: CDR1 SGDLS, CDR2 YYNGEE. Trimming took off 1 base at V and 0 bases at J, with 12 bases between the two ends. The PCR was carried out with 60 Vbeta primers and 13 Jbeta primers. TCRdb's copy holds only in-frame clones and misses some; the assay was immunoSEQ multiplex PCR. The sample carries under 200,000 clones, around 80% recorded once. The source of this sequence is a young woman in good health and CMV-seronegative. V and J are TRBV9 and TRBJ2-3; no clear D gene. Sequencing was carried out using PBMCs. The chain's CDR3 is CASSVLELSSTDTQYF. The CDR3 DNA reads TGTGCCAGCAGCGTATTAGAACTATCTAGCACAGATACGCAGTATTTT.